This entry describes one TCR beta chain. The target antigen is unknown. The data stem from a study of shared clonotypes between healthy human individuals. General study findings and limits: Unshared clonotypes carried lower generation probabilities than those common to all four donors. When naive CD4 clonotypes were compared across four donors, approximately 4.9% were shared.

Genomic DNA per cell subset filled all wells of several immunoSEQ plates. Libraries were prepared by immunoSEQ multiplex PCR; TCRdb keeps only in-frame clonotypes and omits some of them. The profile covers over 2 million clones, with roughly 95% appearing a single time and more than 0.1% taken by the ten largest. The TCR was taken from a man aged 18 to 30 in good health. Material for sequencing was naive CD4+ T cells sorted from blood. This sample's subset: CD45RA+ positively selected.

CDR3 in DNA: TGTGCCAGCTCACCCCTACTAGCGGGAGGTGGAGATACGCAGTATTTT. It specifies CASSPLLAGGGDTQYF. V and J are TRBV18 and TRBJ2-3, with TRBD2 matching 12 bases. CDR3 size: 16 residues. Germline V gene sequence: CDR1 KGHSH, CDR2 LQKENI. The J segment lost 5 bases and the V segment lost 3 bases, leaving 6 bases of the junction unmatched. Full variable domain (rest looked up from reference TRBV18 and TRBJ2-3): NAGVMQNPRHLVRRRGQEARLRCSPMKGHSHVYWYRQLPEEGLKFMVYLQKENIIDESGMPKERFSAEFPKEGPSILRIQQVVRGDSAAYFCASSPLLAGGGDTQYFGPGTRLTVL.